This T cell receptor (beta chain) was sequenced during a study of cytotoxic CD8 clonotypes in ibrutinib-treated CLL. The intended depth for sequencing was 1 in 200,000 to 1 in 1 million T cells. The data were produced by immunoSEQ multiplex PCR, yet TCRdb's version contains in-frame clones alone and is incomplete. The sample consists of approximately 160,000 clones, around nine tenths of them appearing once. The CDR3 consists of 14 residues. Germline V gene lookup returns CDR1 SGHDN and CDR2 FVKESK. J lost 5 bases, V lost 4 bases, and 4 bases had no gene match. The V call is TRBV14, the J call TRBJ2-1, with 8 bases aligning to TRBD1. The sequencing here drew on PBMCs, taken at disease progression, from a patient treated with ibrutinib. This receptor was obtained from a human donor with chronic lymphocytic leukemia. The CDR3 DNA reads TGTGCCAGCAGCCCCGGACAGGGAGACAATGAGCAGTTCTTC. Its translation is CASSPGQGDNEQFF.